The present T cell receptor beta chain was sequenced within a study of Ad26.COV2.S vaccination and SARS-CoV-2 variants. The CDR3 length is 17 residues. The V gene end was trimmed by 8 bases and the J gene end by 5 bases; junction bases not matched to a gene: 18. CDR1 and CDR2 (germline): SEHNR, FQNEAQ (reference sequence). This clone has just one count. The repertoire was sequenced with immunoSEQ multiplex PCR; TCRdb's copy has only in-frame clones and lacks some. Of about 350,000 clones listed, 92% were seen once; the top ten hold under 5%. The specimen comprised peripheral blood, sampled after recovery from COVID-19. The TCR originated in a human donor who had recovered from COVID-19. The chain joins TRBV7-9 to TRBJ1-1; the match to TRBD1 covers 9 bases. Here the CDR3 reads CASLPPLRGQGLTEAFF. Written as DNA, the CDR3 is TGTGCCAGCCTACCTCCTTTGCGGGGACAGGGTTTGACTGAAGCTTTCTTT.